One sample yielded the 23 T cell receptor beta chains listed below, sequenced in a study of cytomegalovirus exposure and HLA in healthy donors. PCR employed 60 Vbeta and 13 Jbeta primers. Produced via immunoSEQ multiplex PCR; TCRdb's table is partial and in-frame only. Its clone listing holds roughly 80,000 clones. Sequencing was performed on PBMCs. These receptor sequences come from a man aged 45-65 years in good health and CMV-seronegative.

The chain links TRBV25-1 to TRBJ1-1; D remains ambiguous. The CDR3 extends over 11 amino acids. Germline CDR1 MGHDK, CDR2 SYGVNS. Trimming shortened V by 7 bases and J by 7 bases, and 10 bases separated the two germline ends. CDR3 in DNA: TGTGCCAGCATCGGACGGGGTGAAGCTTTCTTT. Amino acids: CASIGRGEAFF.

The chain uses TRBV29-1 and TRBJ2-7, with 9 bases identical to TRBD2. The V gene's germline CDR1 is SQVTM and CDR2 ANQGSEA. After removal of 6 bases from V and 3 bases from J, the junction contained 9 bases not matched to a gene. The CDR3 loop spans 14 amino acids. The CDR3 protein is CSVGGLAWHYEQYF. CDR3 bases: TGCAGCGTCGGAGGACTAGCGTGGCACTACGAGCAGTACTTC.

The CDR3 nucleotides are TGTGCCAGCCGCCCACAAGTAAACTATGGCTACACCTTC. Its protein product is CASRPQVNYGYTF. This sequence joins TRBV2 and TRBJ1-2; no firm D call. The V end lost 8 bases, the J end lost 2 bases, and 12 bases lay between the germline ends. The CDR3 has 13 residues. Germline V CDR1 and CDR2: SNHLY, FYNNEI.

The chain carries TRBV6-1 and TRBJ2-7; 9 bases align to TRBD1. The germline gives CDR1 MNHNS, CDR2 SASEGT. Trimming cost V 6 bases and J 6 bases; bases outside gene matches: 12. The CDR3 has 15 residues. CDR3 DNA sequence: TGTGCCAGCAGCGAGCAGGCTAACAGGGGGCGCGAGCAGTACTTC. As protein: CASSEQANRGREQYF.

The chain is built from TRBV2 and TRBJ2-7; D is uncertain. The CDR3 has 11 amino acids. Germline lookup yields CDR1 SNHLY and CDR2 FYNNEI. Between the trimmed V and J ends, which lost 8 bases and 2 bases, there was a span of 7 bases. The CDR3 loop is CASRETYEQYF. The CDR3 nucleotides are TGTGCCAGCCGCGAAACCTACGAGCAGTACTTC.

The chain couples TRBV5-5 to TRBJ2-6; the D is unclear. V was trimmed by 4 bases and J by 4 bases, leaving 6 bases between them. The CDR3 has 13 residues. Germline lookup yields CDR1 SGHKS and CDR2 YYEKEE (reference sequence). The DNA for the CDR3 is TGTGCCAGCAGCCTCTTCGGGGCCAACGTCCTGACTTTC. It is translated as CASSLFGANVLTF.

In the case of this clone: The junction departs from the called germline gene at one end, perhaps through a read error. At the DNA level, this CDR3 is encoded by other sequences in the same sample as well. The rearrangement joins TRBV18 to TRBJ1-1; a weak D match, TRBD1 (6 bases). The CDR3 sequence is 14 residues long. Germline loops: CDR1 KGHSH, CDR2 LQKENI. CDR3 coding DNA: TGTGCCAGCTCACCGCAGGGGATGAACACTGAGGCTTTCTTT. It is translated as CASSPQGMNTEAFF.

V usage is TRBV6-5 and J usage is TRBJ2-7; TRBD1 is a possible D gene (6 bases). Trimming removed 2 bases at V and 3 bases at J, with 11 bases between. Looked up from germline, CDR1 is MNHEY and CDR2 is SVGAGI. The CDR3 is made up of 14 amino acids. CDR3 protein: CASSYDRTNYEQYF. For the CDR3, the DNA is TGTGCCAGCAGTTACGACAGGACGAACTACGAGCAGTACTTC.

This CDR3 reads CASSSPRDRGTQGPYEQYF. The CDR3 nucleotides read TGTGCCAGCAGTTCGCCCCGGGACAGGGGAACTCAGGGGCCCTACGAGCAGTACTTC. The V gene is TRBV28, the J gene TRBJ2-7; 10 bases line up with TRBD1. CDR3 length: 19 amino acids. With 4 bases clipped from V and 2 bases from J, the junction kept 17 bases outside the gene matches. CDR1 and CDR2 (germline): MDHEN, SYDVKM.

The rearrangement uses TRBV18 and TRBJ2-7; D not resolved. CDR3 size: 14 residues. The V end was cut by 4 bases, the J end by 0 bases, with 10 bases between. Germline-derived CDR1 and CDR2 are KGHSH and LQKENI. CDR3 DNA: TGTGCCAGCTCACAGTGGTGGGCCTCCTACGAGCAGTACTTC. It yields the protein CASSQWWASYEQYF.

V and J are TRBV4-3 and TRBJ2-1; 9 bases agree with TRBD2. The CDR3 covers 18 residues. Germline loops: CDR1 LGHNA, CDR2 YSLEER. Trimming at V came to 4 bases and at J to 7 bases, leaving 17 bases not matched to a gene. The CDR3 DNA reads TGCGCCAGCAGCCCCCAGCCAACTGGCGGGGGGGCTTGGAATGAGCAGTTCTTC. Translation: CASSPQPTGGGAWNEQFF.

The J gene is TRBJ2-6, the V gene TRBV7-9; tentatively, D is TRBD2 (6 bases). This CDR3 region has 16 residues. V lost 7 bases and J 2 bases, leaving 15 bases between the germline ends. From germline, CDR1 is SEHNR and CDR2 FQNEAQ (reference sequence). The CDR3 is CASTRNWGAGANVLTF. CDR3 coding DNA: TGTGCCAGCACCCGAAATTGGGGGGCTGGGGCCAACGTCCTGACTTTC.

The J gene is TRBJ1-5, the V gene TRBV28, with TRBD1 as a possible D gene (5 bases). V was cut by 2 bases and J by 3 bases, with 11 bases left in between. CDR1 is MDHEN, CDR2 SYDVKM, per germline. This CDR3 has 15 amino acids. The CDR3 reads CASSLAAGLNQPQHF. DNA of the CDR3: TGTGCCAGCAGTTTAGCGGCAGGGCTCAATCAGCCCCAGCATTTT.

The chain couples TRBV4-2 to TRBJ2-2; D is unclear. V shed 0 bases and J shed 7 bases, with 6 bases lying between them. Germline V lookup: CDR1 LGHNA, CDR2 YNFKEQ. The length of the CDR3 is 13 residues. The CDR3, as DNA: TGTGCCAGCAGCCAAGATAGAGACGGGGAGCTGTTTTTT. Translating it yields CASSQDRDGELFF.

V usage is TRBV5-1 and J usage is TRBJ2-7; D may be TRBD2 (5 bases). Germline V CDR1 and CDR2: SGHRS, YFSETQ. The ends were cut back, 4 bases at V and 4 bases at J, with 15 bases in the middle. The CDR3 loop spans 14 amino acids. The CDR3 DNA follows: TGCGCCAGCAGCGTCGACCAGGAGGAATACGAGCAGTACTTC. Translating it yields CASSVDQEEYEQYF.

The V gene is TRBV5-1, the J gene TRBJ2-5, with 9 bases lining up with TRBD2. J was trimmed by 2 bases and V by 4 bases; bases with no gene match: 9. The CDR3 loop spans 16 amino acids. The germline CDR1 and CDR2 sequences are SGHRS and YFSETQ. The CDR3 DNA follows: TGCGCCAGCAGCCTCGCGGCGGGGGGGTTGCAAGAGACCCAGTACTTC. Translation: CASSLAAGGLQETQYF.

The V gene is TRBV28, the J gene TRBJ1-3, with D perhaps TRBD1 (5 bases). This CDR3 is 13 amino acids long. Germline loops: CDR1 MDHEN, CDR2 SYDVKM. Trimming cost V 4 bases and J 5 bases, with 9 bases left between them. This chain's CDR3 is CASSYGTRNTIYF. In DNA, the CDR3 is TGTGCCAGCAGTTACGGGACTCGAAACACCATATATTTT.

J is TRBJ2-1 and V is TRBV7-8; 8 positions match TRBD1. There are 16 residues in the CDR3. Germline V CDR1 and CDR2: SGHVS, FQNEAQ. V lost 0 bases, J lost 6 bases, and 7 bases stayed unmatched. CDR3 nucleotides: TGTGCCAGCAGCTTAGCTTGGACAGGGTTGGGCAATGAGCAGTTCTTC. Translated, it gives CASSLAWTGLGNEQFF.

Here the CDR3 reads CASSQNTGEATEAFF. The CDR3 region has the DNA TGTGCCAGCAGCCAAAATACAGGGGAGGCCACTGAAGCTTTCTTT. V usage is TRBV4-2 and J usage is TRBJ1-1; 7 positions match TRBD1. V was clipped by 2 bases and J by 4 bases; unmatched bases: 7. The CDR3 contains 15 residues. Germline CDR1 reads LGHNA; CDR2 reads YNFKEQ.

This chain links TRBV5-1 with TRBJ2-7, with D perhaps TRBD1 (7 bases). V was clipped by 1 base and J by 2 bases, with 16 bases between them. Germline V gene lookup returns CDR1 SGHRS and CDR2 YFSETQ. The CDR3 runs to 16 residues. CDR3: CASSLSAGQRTYEQYF. CDR3 nucleotides: TGCGCCAGCAGCTTGAGCGCGGGACAGAGGACCTACGAGCAGTACTTC.

The V and J genes are TRBV11-3 and TRBJ2-2, with D hard to call. The CDR3 extends over 13 amino acids. The germline V and J ends were trimmed by 5 bases and 6 bases, with 10 bases remaining between them. Germline V gives CDR1 SGHNT, CDR2 YENEEA. CDR3 DNA: TGTGCCAGCAGCCCGAGGATCGCCGGGGAGCTGTTTTTT. Its protein is CASSPRIAGELFF. Together with reference TRBV11-3 and TRBJ2-2, the CDR3 gives the full variable domain: EAGVVQSPRYKIIEKKQPVAFWCNPISGHNTLYWYLQNLGQGPELLIRYENEEAVDDSQLPKDRFSAERLKGVDSTLKIQPAELGDSAVYLCASSPRIAGELFFGEGSRLTVL.

This chain links TRBV18 with TRBJ2-2, with TRBD2 identical over 11 bases. The CDR3 runs to 18 residues. The germline V gene has CDR1 KGHSH and CDR2 LQKENI. With 0 bases clipped from V and 2 bases from J, the junction kept 5 bases outside the gene matches. DNA of the CDR3: TGTGCCAGCTCACCACCGTCTAGCGGGGGGTCCAACACCGGGGAGCTGTTTTTT. It codes for CASSPPSSGGSNTGELFF.

V and J are TRBV7-3 and TRBJ2-7, with 9 nucleotides matching TRBD1. Losses at the gene ends were 5 bases for V and 3 bases for J; bases not matched to a gene: 8. Germline lookup yields CDR1 SGHTA and CDR2 FQGTGA. The CDR3 spans 15 residues. CDR3 bases: TGTGCCAGCAGCGATACCGGGACAGGGCGCTACGAGCAGTACTTC. Translating it yields CASSDTGTGRYEQYF.